This T cell receptor (beta chain) is drawn from a study of T cells in Graves' hyperthyroidism and ophthalmopathy. General study findings and limits: Ophthalmopathy and stable hyperthyroidism were separated by a 13 V-J model.

This clonotype was seen ten or more times. Its antigen is unidentified. Amplified TCR beta CDR3 regions derived from RNA transcripts. First-round RT-PCR with HTBI primers amplified the TCR CDR3 region. TCRdb used MiXCR to reprocess the multiplex PCR reads, holding one entry per CDR3 protein. The sample has around 580,000 distinct CDR3 sequences, 46% seen once. Per the germline V gene, CDR1 is SNHLY and CDR2 is FYNNEI. The CDR3 has 14 amino acids. V dropped 8 bases and J dropped 9; count of bases not matched to a gene: 7. Sample: peripheral blood or thyroid tissue (not recorded which). V is TRBV2 and J is TRBJ2-1; TRBD2 agrees at 13 bases. The clonotype originates from a young woman with Graves' hyperthyroidism. The CDR3 loop is CASPRTSGSVEQFF. The CDR3 DNA reads as TGTGCCAGCCCGAGGACTAGCGGGAGCGTTGAGCAGTTCTTC.